These T cell receptor beta chains were read from a single sample in a study of T cell repertoires in cytomegalovirus infection. TCRdb called the reads again in MiXCR, with one record for every CDR3 protein. The table lists about 600,000 distinct CDR3 sequences, approximately 24% of them singletons. The sequenced sample was CD8+ T cells from PBMCs. These receptor sequences come from a human donor in good health (CMV status not recorded). Some clones in this sample may be carry-over from other donors' samples. Both conserved end residues are trimmed from each CDR3. A D gene is named only where the DNA matches it firmly.

cdr3_length: 12; v_call: TRBV4-1; d_call: .; j_call: TRBJ1-1; cdr3_aa: ASSQDAGNTEAF
cdr3_length: 13; v_call: TRBV4-2; d_call: .; j_call: TRBJ1-4; cdr3_aa: ASLPGGTFNEKLF
cdr3_length: 11; v_call: TRBV29-1; d_call: .; j_call: TRBJ2-1; cdr3_aa: SVEALAYNEQF
cdr3_length: 13; v_call: TRBV6-6; d_call: TRBD1; j_call: TRBJ2-2; cdr3_aa: ASSYRQGSTGELF
cdr3_length: 19; v_call: TRBV7-9; d_call: .; j_call: TRBJ1-1; cdr3_aa: ASSLAIRSRGGGKRDTEAF
cdr3_length: 14; v_call: TRBV4-1; d_call: .; j_call: TRBJ1-1; cdr3_aa: ASSQEQASMNTEAF
cdr3_length: 13; v_call: TRBV9; d_call: TRBD2; j_call: TRBJ2-1; cdr3_aa: ASTLAESSYNEQF
cdr3_length: 11; v_call: TRBV12-3/TRBV12-4; d_call: .; j_call: TRBJ2-1; cdr3_aa: ASSLGGAGGII
cdr3_length: 12; v_call: TRBV12-3/TRBV12-4; d_call: TRBD1; j_call: TRBJ2-7; cdr3_aa: ASRMGQGSYEQY
cdr3_length: 12; v_call: TRBV27; d_call: .; j_call: TRBJ2-1; cdr3_aa: ASSLSNGYNEQF
cdr3_length: 10; v_call: TRBV7-6; d_call: .; j_call: TRBJ2-5; cdr3_aa: ASTYTAETQY
cdr3_length: 13; v_call: TRBV27; d_call: TRBD1; j_call: TRBJ2-2; cdr3_aa: ASTPTGDSTGELF
cdr3_length: 13; v_call: TRBV6-2/TRBV6-3; d_call: TRBD1; j_call: TRBJ1-1; cdr3_aa: ASSYPGQTNTEAF
cdr3_length: 14; v_call: TRBV7-6; d_call: .; j_call: TRBJ2-1; cdr3_aa: ASSLAARGSYNEQF
cdr3_length: 10; v_call: TRBV6-5; d_call: .; j_call: TRBJ2-3; cdr3_aa: ASSYSGNTQY
cdr3_length: 13; v_call: TRBV25-1; d_call: .; j_call: TRBJ1-6; cdr3_aa: ASSESGQGSSPLH
cdr3_length: 9; v_call: TRBV9; d_call: .; j_call: TRBJ2-1; cdr3_aa: ATSPSREQF
cdr3_length: 11; v_call: TRBV14; d_call: .; j_call: TRBJ1-1; cdr3_aa: ASSPLLNTEAF
cdr3_length: 13; v_call: TRBV5-1; d_call: .; j_call: TRBJ1-1; cdr3_aa: ASSFKTGLSTEAF
cdr3_length: 14; v_call: TRBV29-1; d_call: TRBD1; j_call: TRBJ2-5; cdr3_aa: SGAVRQGEGWRTQY
cdr3_length: 12; v_call: TRBV6-5; d_call: .; j_call: TRBJ1-6; cdr3_aa: ASSPGVGNSPLH
cdr3_length: 15; v_call: TRBV25-1; d_call: TRBD1; j_call: TRBJ1-3; cdr3_aa: ASSEYYYRDSGNTIY
cdr3_length: 11; v_call: TRBV4-1; d_call: .; j_call: TRBJ2-7; cdr3_aa: ASSQVGSYEQY
cdr3_length: 11; v_call: TRBV20-1; d_call: .; j_call: TRBJ2-1; cdr3_aa: SAPFRDPNEQF
cdr3_length: 14; v_call: TRBV6-2/TRBV6-3; d_call: .; j_call: TRBJ2-2; cdr3_aa: ASTPGEVLNTGELF
cdr3_length: 12; v_call: TRBV6-2/TRBV6-3; d_call: .; j_call: TRBJ1-2; cdr3_aa: ASSYPREDYGYT
cdr3_length: 12; v_call: TRBV28; d_call: .; j_call: TRBJ1-1; cdr3_aa: ASTPRGVNTEAF
cdr3_length: 12; v_call: TRBV6-2/TRBV6-3; d_call: .; j_call: TRBJ2-1; cdr3_aa: ASTAVGGYNEQF
cdr3_length: 15; v_call: TRBV7-8; d_call: .; j_call: TRBJ2-2; cdr3_aa: ASSPRPGTWSTGKLF
cdr3_length: 14; v_call: TRBV4-1; d_call: TRBD1; j_call: TRBJ2-2; cdr3_aa: ASSQGTGGPTGKLF
cdr3_length: 10; v_call: TRBV28; d_call: .; j_call: TRBJ2-7; cdr3_aa: ATRGPGLEQY
cdr3_length: 20; v_call: TRBV9; d_call: TRBD1; j_call: TRBJ2-3; cdr3_aa: ASSVSPGPYKTGKFRTDTQY
cdr3_length: 9; v_call: TRBV29-1; d_call: .; j_call: TRBJ2-2; cdr3_aa: SVASSGELF
cdr3_length: 9; v_call: TRBV20-1; d_call: .; j_call: TRBJ2-5; cdr3_aa: SARTGETQY
cdr3_length: 8; v_call: TRBV9; d_call: .; j_call: TRBJ2-1; cdr3_aa: ASSGDEQF
cdr3_length: 13; v_call: TRBV7-2; d_call: .; j_call: TRBJ2-1; cdr3_aa: ASSLAAASYNEQF
cdr3_length: 13; v_call: TRBV14; d_call: .; j_call: TRBJ1-1; cdr3_aa: ASSQVGVPNTEAF
cdr3_length: 12; v_call: TRBV4-2; d_call: TRBD1; j_call: TRBJ1-1; cdr3_aa: ASQPGQANTEAF
cdr3_length: 15; v_call: TRBV7-2; d_call: TRBD1; j_call: TRBJ2-1; cdr3_aa: ASSLDSFGTGSNEQF
cdr3_length: 11; v_call: TRBV7-9; d_call: .; j_call: TRBJ1-1; cdr3_aa: ASRGALDTEAF
cdr3_length: 15; v_call: TRBV7-3; d_call: TRBD1; j_call: TRBJ2-1; cdr3_aa: ASSYSGTALPYNEQF
cdr3_length: 18; v_call: TRBV2; d_call: .; j_call: TRBJ2-1; cdr3_aa: ASTGLGRMGWIASYNEQF
cdr3_length: 12; v_call: TRBV12-3/TRBV12-4; d_call: TRBD1; j_call: TRBJ1-5; cdr3_aa: ASSRTGGRQPQH
cdr3_length: 13; v_call: TRBV7-9; d_call: .; j_call: TRBJ2-5; cdr3_aa: ASSHLEAGEETQY
cdr3_length: 13; v_call: TRBV7-6; d_call: .; j_call: TRBJ2-1; cdr3_aa: ASSLGEEGINEQF
cdr3_length: 14; v_call: TRBV14; d_call: .; j_call: TRBJ2-3; cdr3_aa: ASSPLDGRNTDTQY
cdr3_length: 12; v_call: TRBV7-6; d_call: .; j_call: TRBJ2-7; cdr3_aa: ASSLAFQGGEQY
cdr3_length: 11; v_call: TRBV12-3/TRBV12-4; d_call: .; j_call: TRBJ1-2; cdr3_aa: ASTMNWVLGYT
cdr3_length: 14; v_call: TRBV12-3/TRBV12-4; d_call: .; j_call: TRBJ1-2; cdr3_aa: ASSLDDRPTNYGYT
cdr3_length: 10; v_call: TRBV12-3/TRBV12-4; d_call: .; j_call: TRBJ2-1; cdr3_aa: ASRKGGNEQF
cdr3_length: 15; v_call: TRBV29-1; d_call: .; j_call: TRBJ1-2; cdr3_aa: SVEDPGPLLLTPGYT
cdr3_length: 12; v_call: TRBV7-6; d_call: .; j_call: TRBJ1-1; cdr3_aa: ASSPVQGYAEAF
cdr3_length: 11; v_call: TRBV7-6; d_call: .; j_call: TRBJ1-2; cdr3_aa: ASSFMGGDGYT
cdr3_length: 12; v_call: TRBV7-6; d_call: .; j_call: TRBJ2-3; cdr3_aa: ASSPLSSTDTQY
cdr3_length: 13; v_call: TRBV7-9; d_call: .; j_call: TRBJ1-1; cdr3_aa: ASRSGVGMFTEAF
cdr3_length: 11; v_call: TRBV27; d_call: .; j_call: TRBJ1-5; cdr3_aa: ASRQGGNQPQH
cdr3_length: 12; v_call: TRBV12-3/TRBV12-4; d_call: .; j_call: TRBJ1-2; cdr3_aa: ASSLSRPLYGYT